The TCR beta chain under discussion was sequenced for a study of patients and donors after allogeneic stem cell transplantation. CDR3 length: 14 residues. With 10 bases removed from V and 2 bases from J, the gap between germline ends came to 14 bases. Looked up from germline, CDR1 is LNHDA and CDR2 is SQIVND (reference sequence). Only one count was recorded for this clonotype. In TCRdb, the RT-PCR reads were re-called with MiXCR into one record per CDR3 protein. The profile shows hundreds of thousands of distinct CDR3 sequences, approximately 16% of them singletons. Sequencing was performed on blood, either unsorted or a sorted T cell fraction (not recorded which). This TCR was recovered from a human donor who was either an allogeneic HSCT recipient or a stem cell or donor lymphocyte infusion donor (not recorded which). It is not recorded whose cells these are; they may come from a transplant donor. The chain links TRBV19 to TRBJ2-2; the D gene is possibly TRBD1 (5 bases). The CDR3 nucleotides read TGTGCCACGACCAAGGGGCCTAACACCGGGGAGCTGTTTTTT. Translating gives CATTKGPNTGELFF.